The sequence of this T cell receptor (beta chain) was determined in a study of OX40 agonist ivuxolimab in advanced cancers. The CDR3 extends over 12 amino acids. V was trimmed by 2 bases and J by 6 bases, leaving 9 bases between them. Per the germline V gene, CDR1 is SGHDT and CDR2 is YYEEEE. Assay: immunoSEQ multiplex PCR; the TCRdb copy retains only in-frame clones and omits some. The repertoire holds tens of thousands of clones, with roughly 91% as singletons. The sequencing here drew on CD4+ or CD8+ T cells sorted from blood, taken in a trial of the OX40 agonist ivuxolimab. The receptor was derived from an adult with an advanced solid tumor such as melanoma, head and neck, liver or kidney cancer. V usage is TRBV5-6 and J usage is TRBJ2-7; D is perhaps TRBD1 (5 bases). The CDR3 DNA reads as TGTGCCAGCAGCTTTTTAGGGGCCGAGCAGTACTTC. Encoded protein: CASSFLGAEQYF. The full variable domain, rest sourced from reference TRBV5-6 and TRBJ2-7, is DAGVTQSPTHLIKTRGQQVTLRCSPKSGHDTVSWYQQALGQGPQFIFQYYEEEERQRGNFPDRFSGHQFPNYSSELNVNALLLGDSALYLCASSFLGAEQYFGPGTRLTVT.